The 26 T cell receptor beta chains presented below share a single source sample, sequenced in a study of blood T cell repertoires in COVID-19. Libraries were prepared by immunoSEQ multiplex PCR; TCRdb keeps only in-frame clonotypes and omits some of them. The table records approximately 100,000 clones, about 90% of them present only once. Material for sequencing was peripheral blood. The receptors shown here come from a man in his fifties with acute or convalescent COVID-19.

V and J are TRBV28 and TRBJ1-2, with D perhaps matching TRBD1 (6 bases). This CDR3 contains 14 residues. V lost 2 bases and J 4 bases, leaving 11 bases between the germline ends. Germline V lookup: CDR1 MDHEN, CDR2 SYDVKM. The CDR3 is CASSLTGRGYGYTF. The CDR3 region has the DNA TGTGCCAGCAGTTTAACAGGGAGGGGCTATGGCTACACCTTC.

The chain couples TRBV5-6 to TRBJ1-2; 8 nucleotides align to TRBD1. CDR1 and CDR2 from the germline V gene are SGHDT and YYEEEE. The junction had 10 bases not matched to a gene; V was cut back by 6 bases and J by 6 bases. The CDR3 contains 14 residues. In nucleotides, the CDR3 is TGTGCCAGCAAACCTACTCCGGGACAGGATGGCTACACCTTC. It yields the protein CASKPTPGQDGYTF.

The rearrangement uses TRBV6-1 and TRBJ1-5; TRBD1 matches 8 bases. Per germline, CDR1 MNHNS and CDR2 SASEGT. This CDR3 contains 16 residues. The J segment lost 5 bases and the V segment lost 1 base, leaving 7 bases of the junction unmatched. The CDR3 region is CASSEDGGRGHQPQHF. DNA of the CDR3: TGTGCCAGCAGTGAAGATGGGGGCAGGGGGCATCAGCCCCAGCATTTT.

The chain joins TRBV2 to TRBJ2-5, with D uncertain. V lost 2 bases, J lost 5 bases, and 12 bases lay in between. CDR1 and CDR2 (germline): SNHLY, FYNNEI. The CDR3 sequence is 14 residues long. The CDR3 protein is CASSESWVRETQYF. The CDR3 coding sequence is TGTGCCAGCAGTGAAAGTTGGGTCAGGGAGACCCAGTACTTC.

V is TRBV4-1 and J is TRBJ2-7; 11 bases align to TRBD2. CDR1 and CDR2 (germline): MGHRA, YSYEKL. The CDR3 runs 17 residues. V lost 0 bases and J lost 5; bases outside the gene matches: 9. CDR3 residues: CASSQDFLAGGINEQYF. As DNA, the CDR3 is TGCGCCAGCAGCCAAGATTTCCTAGCGGGGGGAATCAACGAGCAGTACTTC.

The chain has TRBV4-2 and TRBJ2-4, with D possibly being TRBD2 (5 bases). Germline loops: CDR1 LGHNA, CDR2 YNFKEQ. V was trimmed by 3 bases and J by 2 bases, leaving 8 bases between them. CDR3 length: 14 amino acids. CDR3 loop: CASSHEGPKNIQYF. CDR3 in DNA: TGTGCCAGCAGCCACGAGGGCCCCAAAAACATTCAGTACTTC.

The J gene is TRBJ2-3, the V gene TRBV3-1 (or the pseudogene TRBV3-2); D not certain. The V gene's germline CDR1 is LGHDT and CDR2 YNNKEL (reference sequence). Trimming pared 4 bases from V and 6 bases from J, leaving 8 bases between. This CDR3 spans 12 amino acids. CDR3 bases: TGTGCCAGCAGCCTGTCCTCCGATACGCAGTATTTT. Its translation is CASSLSSDTQYF.

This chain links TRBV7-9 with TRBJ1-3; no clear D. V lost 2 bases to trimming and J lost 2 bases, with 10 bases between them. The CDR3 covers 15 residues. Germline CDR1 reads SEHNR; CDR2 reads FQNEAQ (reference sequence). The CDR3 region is CASSLRSGTGNTIYF. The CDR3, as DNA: TGTGCCAGCAGCTTAAGGTCGGGAACTGGAAACACCATATATTTT.

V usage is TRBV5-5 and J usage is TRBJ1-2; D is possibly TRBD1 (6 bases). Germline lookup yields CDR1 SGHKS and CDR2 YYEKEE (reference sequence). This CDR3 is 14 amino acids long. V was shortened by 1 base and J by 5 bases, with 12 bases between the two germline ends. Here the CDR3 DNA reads TGTGCCAGCAGCTTGAATACAGGGCCATATGGCTACACCTTC. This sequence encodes CASSLNTGPYGYTF.

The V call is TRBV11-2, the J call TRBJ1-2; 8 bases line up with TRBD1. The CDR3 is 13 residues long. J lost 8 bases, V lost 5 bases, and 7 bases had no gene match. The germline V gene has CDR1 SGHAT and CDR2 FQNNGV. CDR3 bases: TGTGCCAGCAGCCCTCAGGGGGCAGAGGGCTACACCTTC. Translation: CASSPQGAEGYTF.

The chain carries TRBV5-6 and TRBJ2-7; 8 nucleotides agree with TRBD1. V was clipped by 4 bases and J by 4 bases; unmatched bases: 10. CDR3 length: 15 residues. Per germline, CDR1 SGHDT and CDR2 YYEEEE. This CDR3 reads CASSAGQATPYEQYF. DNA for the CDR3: TGTGCCAGCAGCGCGGGACAGGCAACGCCGTACGAGCAGTACTTC.

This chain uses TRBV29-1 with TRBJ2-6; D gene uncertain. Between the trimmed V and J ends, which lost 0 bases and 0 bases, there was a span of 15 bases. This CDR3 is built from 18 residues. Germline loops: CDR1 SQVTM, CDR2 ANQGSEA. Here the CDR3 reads CSVEDRAGTVSGANVLTF. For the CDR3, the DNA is TGCAGCGTTGAAGATAGAGCAGGAACAGTCTCTGGGGCCAACGTCCTGACTTTC.

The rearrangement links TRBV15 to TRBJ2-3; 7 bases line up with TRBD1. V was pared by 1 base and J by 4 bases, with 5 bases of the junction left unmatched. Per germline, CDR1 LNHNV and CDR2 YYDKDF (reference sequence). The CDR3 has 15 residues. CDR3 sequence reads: CATSRGKQGSDTQYF. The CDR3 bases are TGTGCCACCAGCAGAGGTAAACAGGGGTCAGATACGCAGTATTTT.

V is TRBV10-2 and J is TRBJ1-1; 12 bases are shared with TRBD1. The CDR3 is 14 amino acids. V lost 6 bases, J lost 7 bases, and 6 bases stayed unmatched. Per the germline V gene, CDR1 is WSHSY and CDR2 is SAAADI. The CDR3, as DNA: TGCGCCAGCAGCGGGGGACAGGGGGCCGGTGAAGCTTTCTTT. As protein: CASSGGQGAGEAFF.

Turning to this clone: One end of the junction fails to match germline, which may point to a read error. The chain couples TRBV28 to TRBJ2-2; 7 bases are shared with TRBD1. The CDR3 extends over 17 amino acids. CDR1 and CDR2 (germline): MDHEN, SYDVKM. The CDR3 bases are TGTGCCAGCAGTTCTATTCGGTCAAGGGTTGAGCAGGACAGGCCTCTTTTT. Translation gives CASSSIRSRVEQDRPLF.

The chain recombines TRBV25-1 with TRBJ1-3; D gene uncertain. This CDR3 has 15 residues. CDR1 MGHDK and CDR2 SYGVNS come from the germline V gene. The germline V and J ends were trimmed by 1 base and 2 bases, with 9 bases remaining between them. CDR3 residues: CASSESAETGNTIYF. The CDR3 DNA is TGTGCCAGCAGTGAATCCGCCGAGACTGGAAACACCATATATTTT.

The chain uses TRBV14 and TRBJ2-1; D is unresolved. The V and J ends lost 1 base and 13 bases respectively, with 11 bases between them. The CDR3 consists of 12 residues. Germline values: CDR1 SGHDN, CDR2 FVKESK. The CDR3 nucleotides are TGTGCCAGCAGCCAAGTTCGCTCGCTACAGTTCTTC. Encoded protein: CASSQVRSLQFF.

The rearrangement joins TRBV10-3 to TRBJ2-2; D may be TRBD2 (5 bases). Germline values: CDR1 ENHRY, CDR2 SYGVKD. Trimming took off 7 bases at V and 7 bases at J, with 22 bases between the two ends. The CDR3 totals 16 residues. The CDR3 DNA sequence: TGTGCCATCAACGAAGGCCCGGGGATGGAAGGCGGGGAGCTGTTTTTT. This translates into CAINEGPGMEGGELFF.

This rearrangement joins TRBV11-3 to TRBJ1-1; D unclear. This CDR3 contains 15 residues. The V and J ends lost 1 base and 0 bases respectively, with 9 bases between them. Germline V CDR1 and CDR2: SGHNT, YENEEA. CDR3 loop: CASSLAAGMNTEAFF. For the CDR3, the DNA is TGTGCCAGCAGCTTAGCGGCGGGGATGAACACTGAAGCTTTCTTT.

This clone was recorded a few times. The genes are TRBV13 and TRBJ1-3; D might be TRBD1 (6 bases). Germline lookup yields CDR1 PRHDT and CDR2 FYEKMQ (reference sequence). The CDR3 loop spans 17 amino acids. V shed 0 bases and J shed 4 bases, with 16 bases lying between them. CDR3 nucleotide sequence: TGTGCCAGCAGCTTAGGTCCCCGATGGCAGGGGGGAAACACCATATATTTT. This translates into CASSLGPRWQGGNTIYF.

The CDR3 loop reads CASSRLGGELFF. CDR3 coding DNA: TGTGCCAGCAGCCGACTTGGCGGGGAGCTGTTTTTT. The chain is built from TRBV3-1 (or the pseudogene TRBV3-2) and TRBJ2-2; D gene ambiguous. V shed 4 bases and J shed 7 bases, with 7 bases lying between them. CDR1 and CDR2 (germline): LGHDT, YNNKEL (reference sequence). The CDR3 extends over 12 amino acids.

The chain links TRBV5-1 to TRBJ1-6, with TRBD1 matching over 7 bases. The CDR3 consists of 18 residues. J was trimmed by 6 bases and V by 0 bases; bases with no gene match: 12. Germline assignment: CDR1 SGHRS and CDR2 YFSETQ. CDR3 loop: CASSLAWDSRSTNSPLHF. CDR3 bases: TGCGCCAGCAGCTTGGCCTGGGACAGCCGATCAACTAATTCACCCCTCCACTTT.

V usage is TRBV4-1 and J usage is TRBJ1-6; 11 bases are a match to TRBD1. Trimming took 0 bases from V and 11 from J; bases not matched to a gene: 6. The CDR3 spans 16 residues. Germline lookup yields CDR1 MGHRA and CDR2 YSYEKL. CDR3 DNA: TGCGCCAGCAGCCAAGACAGCGGGACAGGGGGAACACCCCTCCACTTT. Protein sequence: CASSQDSGTGGTPLHF.

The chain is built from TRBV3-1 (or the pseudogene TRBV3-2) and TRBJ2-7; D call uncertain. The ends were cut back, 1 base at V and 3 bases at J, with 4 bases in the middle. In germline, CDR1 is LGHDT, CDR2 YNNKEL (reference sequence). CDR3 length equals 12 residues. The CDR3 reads CASSQAHYEQYF. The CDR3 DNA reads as TGTGCCAGCAGCCAAGCACACTACGAGCAGTACTTC.

The CDR3 here is CASSLPGTVGEQFF. The CDR3 coding sequence is TGTGCCAGCAGCTTGCCAGGGACTGTAGGTGAGCAGTTCTTC. The chain employs TRBV5-6 and TRBJ2-1; perhaps TRBD2 as D (6 bases). The CDR3 is 14 amino acids. V was clipped by 1 base and J by 9 bases, with 14 bases between them. Germline CDR1 is SGHDT and CDR2 is YYEEEE.

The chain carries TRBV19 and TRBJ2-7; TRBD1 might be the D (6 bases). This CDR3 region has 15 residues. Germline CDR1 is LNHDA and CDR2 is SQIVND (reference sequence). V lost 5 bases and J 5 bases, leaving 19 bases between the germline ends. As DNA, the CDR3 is TGTGCCAGTAGTGCCACCGGGACACGGATCAACGAGCAGTACTTC. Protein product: CASSATGTRINEQYF.